This TCR beta chain was recorded in a study of brain metastases from non-small cell lung cancer. The CDR3 runs to 14 residues. Per germline, CDR1 SGHTA and CDR2 FQGTGA. To note about this clone: The junction differs from germline at one of its ends, possibly a read error.

The data were produced by immunoSEQ multiplex PCR, yet TCRdb's version contains in-frame clones alone and is incomplete. The sample comprises just under 2,500 clones, about 84% of which are singletons, and more than 9.5% rests with the top ten. The sequence came from a donor aged 40 or over with non-small cell lung cancer. Sequences were obtained from tumor-adjacent normal tissue. The chain is built from TRBV7-3 and TRBJ2-5; no definite D call. The CDR3 nucleotides read TGTGCCAACAGCTTAGATACCGCTTCGGGGACCCAGTACTTC. It yields the protein CANSLDTASGTQYF.